Below are 18 T cell receptor beta chains sequenced from a single sample in a study of early T cells in non-severe SARS-CoV-2 infection. Each CDR3 protein gets one entry after TCRdb re-called the 5' RACE reads with MiXCR. In the table there are 60,000 to 70,000 distinct CDR3 sequences, around 5.7% of which are singletons. This specimen consisted of whole blood, obtained at baseline. These receptor sequences come from an adult who was a healthcare worker with PCR-confirmed SARS-CoV-2 infection or an uninfected control (not recorded which).

This clonotype was seen at least ten times. This chain links TRBV7-9 with TRBJ1-2; 7 bases are shared with TRBD1. The V and J ends lost 7 bases and 7 bases, in that order; junction bases with no gene match: 12. The CDR3 runs 14 residues. The germline V gene encodes CDR1 SEHNR and CDR2 FQNEAQ (reference sequence). The CDR3 sequence: CASTLDRINTGYTF. The DNA of the CDR3 is TGTGCCAGCACCTTGGACAGGATCAATACTGGCTACACCTTC. Supplemented by reference TRBV7-9 and TRBJ1-2, the full variable domain reads DTGVSQNPRHKITKRGQNVTFRCDPISEHNRLYWYRQTLGQGPEFLTYFQNEAQLEKSRLLSDRFSAERPKGSFSTLEIQRTEQGDSAMYLCASTLDRINTGYTFGSGTRLTVV.

The sample holds many counts of this clonotype. This sequence joins TRBV5-1 and TRBJ2-7; D not certain. Trimming took 8 bases from V and 1 from J, leaving 19 bases between them. Germline loops: CDR1 SGHRS, CDR2 YFSETQ. The CDR3 runs to 15 residues. CDR3: CASRSSRSASYEQYF. CDR3 DNA: TGCGCCAGTCGCTCTTCTAGGAGCGCATCCTACGAGCAGTACTTC.

The chain uses TRBV20-1 and TRBJ1-1; TRBD1 matches at 7 bases. Germline CDR1 is DFQATT and CDR2 is SNEGSKA (reference sequence). With 5 bases clipped from V and 0 bases from J, the junction kept 6 bases outside the gene matches. CDR3 length equals 14 residues. In DNA, the CDR3 is TGCAGTGCTTCGGACAGGTCTCTGAACACTGAAGCTTTCTTT. This encodes CSASDRSLNTEAFF.

This clonotype was recorded at least ten times. The rearrangement uses TRBV20-1 and TRBJ1-1; possible D gene TRBD1, 5 bases. The CDR3 sequence is 15 residues long. Trimming shortened V by 4 bases and J by 2 bases, and 17 bases separated the two germline ends. Germline-derived CDR1 and CDR2 are DFQATT and SNEGSKA (reference sequence). CDR3 bases: TGCAGTGCTACGGGAGCGGGGCCTCTTAACACTGAAGCTTTCTTT. This translates into CSATGAGPLNTEAFF.

This clonotype has only a few counts. The V call is TRBV20-1, the J call TRBJ2-7, with 11 bases matching TRBD2. Trimming took 6 bases from V and 5 from J; bases not matched to a gene: 9. Per the germline V gene, CDR1 is DFQATT and CDR2 is SNEGSKA (reference sequence). The CDR3 extends over 14 amino acids. In nucleotides, the CDR3 is TGCAGTGCGCACACTAGCGGGAGTTTCAACGAGCAGTACTTC. Protein product: CSAHTSGSFNEQYF.

In its sample, this clonotype was seen many times. J is TRBJ2-2 and V is TRBV5-6; 7 bases agree with TRBD1. The germline V gene has CDR1 SGHDT and CDR2 YYEEEE. With V trimmed by 6 bases and J by 4 bases, 12 bases remained unmatched. The CDR3 is 16 amino acids. In DNA form, the CDR3 reads TGTGCCAGCACACCGGGGACAGCCCGGCCCACCGGGGAGCTGTTTTTT. This encodes CASTPGTARPTGELFF.

This clonotype was recorded at least ten times. The genes are TRBV28 and TRBJ1-2; D is unresolved. This CDR3 has 15 amino acids. CDR1 MDHEN and CDR2 SYDVKM come from the germline V gene. Between the trimmed V and J ends, which lost 0 bases and 3 bases, there was a span of 11 bases. The CDR3 loop is CASSLWETAYYGYTF. CDR3 nucleotide sequence: TGTGCCAGCAGTTTATGGGAGACGGCCTACTATGGCTACACCTTC.

This clonotype was detected many times. The V and J genes are TRBV19 and TRBJ2-7; D perhaps matches TRBD2 (6 bases). Trimming cost V 5 bases and J 2 bases, with 16 bases left between them. Germline assignment: CDR1 LNHDA and CDR2 SQIVND (reference sequence). The CDR3 contains 15 residues. CDR3 residues: CASSVAGTSTYEQYF. CDR3 bases: TGTGCCAGTAGTGTGGCCGGGACTTCAACCTACGAGCAGTACTTC.

This chain connects TRBV12-3 or TRBV12-4 to TRBJ2-7, with 7 bases aligning to TRBD1. This CDR3 comprises 15 residues. The trim removed 3 bases at V and 4 bases at J, leaving 9 bases unmatched. The CDR3 is CASSLTGFGVYEQYF. DNA of the CDR3: TGTGCCAGCAGTTTGACAGGGTTTGGGGTGTACGAGCAGTACTTC.

This clonotype has more than one count but fewer than ten. The J gene is TRBJ2-7, the V gene TRBV4-2; D possibly corresponds to TRBD1 (7 bases). The V and J ends lost 4 bases and 2 bases respectively, with 15 bases between them. CDR1 is LGHNA and CDR2 is YNFKEQ in the germline V gene. This CDR3 is 15 amino acids long. The CDR3 nucleotides are TGTGCCAGCAGCCTACTGGAGGGGGCCGCCTACGAGCAGTACTTC. Protein product: CASSLLEGAAYEQYF.

This clonotype was seen a handful of times. The V and J genes are TRBV7-2 and TRBJ2-7; 9 bases are a match to TRBD1. The ends lost 5 bases at V and 4 bases at J; junction bases unmatched: 3. Per germline, CDR1 SGHTA and CDR2 FQGNSA. This CDR3 spans 13 amino acids. In nucleotides, the CDR3 is TGTGCCAGCAGCCCCGGGACAGGGTACGAGCAGTACTTC. Translation gives CASSPGTGYEQYF.

In this sample, this clonotype turned up many times. The chain recombines TRBV7-2 with TRBJ2-1; no clear D gene. Germline V lookup: CDR1 SGHTA, CDR2 FQGNSA. CDR3 length equals 13 residues. Trimming removed 3 bases at V and 4 bases at J, with 7 bases between. The CDR3 is CASSLPIYNEQFF. CDR3 DNA sequence: TGTGCCAGCAGCTTGCCAATTTACAATGAGCAGTTCTTC.

This clonotype was recorded at least ten times. The chain carries TRBV4-1 and TRBJ2-2; D is ambiguous. V lost 2 bases and J 0 bases, leaving 10 bases between the germline ends. Germline CDR1 MGHRA, CDR2 YSYEKL. CDR3 length equals 16 residues. The CDR3 region is CASSQLAVTNTGELFF. The CDR3 DNA reads as TGCGCCAGCAGCCAATTGGCAGTCACGAACACCGGGGAGCTGTTTTTT.

The chain combines TRBV19 with TRBJ2-1, with D maybe TRBD2 (6 bases). The CDR3 covers 12 residues. Germline CDR1 and CDR2: LNHDA and SQIVND (reference sequence). V was pared by 5 bases and J by 14 bases, with 16 bases between. In DNA, the CDR3 is TGTGCCAGTAGTGCAGTCGGGGGAGTGGAGTTCTTC. Residues: CASSAVGGVEFF.

The chain combines TRBV2 with TRBJ2-3, with 12 bases that match TRBD1. The CDR3 has 17 amino acids. J lost 4 bases, V lost 3 bases, and 8 bases had no gene match. CDR1 is SNHLY and CDR2 is FYNNEI in the germline V gene. CDR3 in amino acids: CASSDFPGTGGADTQYF. For the CDR3, the DNA is TGTGCCAGCAGTGACTTCCCTGGGACAGGGGGCGCAGATACGCAGTATTTT.

In this sample, this clonotype turned up many times. The CDR3 spells CASSPKKFVNTIYF. CDR3 sequence (DNA): TGTGCCAGCAGTCCCAAAAAGTTTGTAAACACCATATATTTT. The V and J genes are TRBV27 and TRBJ1-3; D not certain. There are 14 residues in the CDR3. Germline V gives CDR1 MNHEY, CDR2 SMNVEV (reference sequence). V lost 5 bases and J 6 bases, leaving 14 bases between the germline ends.

This clonotype came up many times. This chain connects TRBV6-5 to TRBJ2-1; D is uncertain. The V and J ends lost 6 bases and 3 bases respectively, with 9 bases between them. There are 13 residues in the CDR3. CDR1 and CDR2 (germline): MNHEY, SVGAGI. CDR3 loop: CASSSTLYNEQFF. The CDR3 DNA reads as TGTGCCAGCAGCTCGACTCTCTACAATGAGCAGTTCTTC.

This clonotype was detected many times. The chain carries TRBV2 and TRBJ1-3; no firm D call. The germline CDR1 and CDR2 sequences are SNHLY and FYNNEI. V shed 4 bases and J shed 1 base, with 11 bases lying between them. The CDR3 has 15 amino acids. CDR3: CASSAELDSGNTIYF. The CDR3, as DNA: TGTGCCAGCAGTGCAGAGTTGGATTCTGGAAACACCATATATTTT.